The clone carrying this T cell receptor (beta chain) has more than one count but fewer than ten. The CDR3 is made up of 16 amino acids. V dropped 0 bases and J dropped 8 bases, with 17 bases sitting between them. CDR1 is MNHEY and CDR2 is SVGAGI in the germline V gene. The TCR beta CDR3 regions underwent amplification using RNA transcripts as the source. Initially, a first-round RT-PCR of the TCR CDR3 employed the HTBI primer set. TCRdb re-analysed the multiplex PCR reads in MiXCR, keeping a single row per CDR3 protein. Here the sample spans 400,000 to 500,000 distinct CDR3 sequences, about 13% being singletons. This sample is part of a study of T cells in Graves' hyperthyroidism and ophthalmopathy.

The specimen sequenced was blood. The V and J genes are TRBV6-5 and TRBJ2-1, with a weak D call TRBD2 (6 bases). This TCR came from a young woman with Graves' hyperthyroidism. In DNA form, the CDR3 reads TGTGCCAGCAGTTACTCGGTAGCGGCCTTGATCGATGAGCAGTTCTTC. Its protein product is CASSYSVAALIDEQFF.